Each of the 19 T cell receptor beta chains below was sequenced from the same sample in a study of radiotherapy plus CTLA-4 blockade in lung cancer. Clones were sequenced by immunoSEQ multiplex PCR, and TCRdb holds only the in-frame ones, with some missing. The sample shows over 75,000 clones, 83% of them seen only once. Here the sequenced sample was peripheral blood, taken from a patient treated with radiotherapy plus ipilimumab. Receptors were obtained from a human donor with non-small cell lung cancer who had stable disease on radiotherapy plus ipilimumab.

The V gene is TRBV28, the J gene TRBJ1-2, with D maybe TRBD1 (5 bases). The CDR3 has 13 residues. V was trimmed by 5 bases and J by 4 bases, leaving 11 bases between them. Germline V lookup: CDR1 MDHEN, CDR2 SYDVKM. The CDR3 DNA reads as TGTGCCAGCAGTCTCGACAGAGCCTATGGCTACACCTTC. It specifies CASSLDRAYGYTF.

The CDR3 reads CATRQGGSYNEQFF. CDR3 coding DNA: TGTGCCACACGCCAGGGGGGTTCCTACAATGAGCAGTTCTTC. The gene calls are TRBV15 and TRBJ2-1, with a possible D match to TRBD1 (7 bases). V dropped 9 bases and J dropped 1 base, with 13 bases sitting between them. The CDR3 extends over 14 amino acids. CDR1 is LNHNV and CDR2 is YYDKDF in the germline V gene (reference sequence).

This clone showed up many times. DNA for the CDR3: TGCGCCAGCAGCATCGGACTAGCGGGGAATGAGCAGTTCTTC. The encoded protein is CASSIGLAGNEQFF. This sequence joins TRBV10-1 and TRBJ2-1; 12 bases are a match to TRBD2. The CDR3 is made up of 14 amino acids. V gave up 6 bases and J gave up 7 bases; unmatched junction bases: 4. Germline CDR1 WNHNN, CDR2 SYGVQD (reference sequence).

This clone was observed a single time. The V and J genes are TRBV27 and TRBJ1-4; 8 nucleotides align to TRBD1. CDR3 length: 14 amino acids. Trimming at V came to 7 bases and at J to 8 bases, leaving 9 bases not matched to a gene. Looked up from germline, CDR1 is MNHEY and CDR2 is SMNVEV (reference sequence). The CDR3 DNA is TGTGCCAGCACCAGGACAGGGCGAGAGGAAAAACTGTTTTTT. Its protein is CASTRTGREEKLFF.

The V call is TRBV5-1, the J call TRBJ2-5; 7 bases map to TRBD1. The CDR3 consists of 17 residues. Unmatched junction bases numbered 9, after V lost 0 bases and J lost 1 base. Germline-derived CDR1 and CDR2 are SGHRS and YFSETQ. CDR3 residues: CASSLGDRVTGQETQYF. The CDR3 bases are TGCGCCAGCAGCTTGGGTGACAGGGTGACTGGCCAAGAGACCCAGTACTTC. Complete variable domain (other parts from reference TRBV5-1 and TRBJ2-5): KAGVTQTPRYLIKTRGQQVTLSCSPISGHRSVSWYQQTPGQGLQFLFEYFSETQRNKGNFPGRFSGRQFSNSRSEMNVSTLELGDSALYLCASSLGDRVTGQETQYFGPGTRLLVL.

V and J are TRBV27 and TRBJ1-5, with 7 bases fitting TRBD1. Trimming took 6 bases from V and 3 from J; bases not matched to a gene: 5. Germline CDR1 reads MNHEY; CDR2 reads SMNVEV (reference sequence). The CDR3 is 14 residues long. This CDR3 reads CASSRTGFNQPQHF. The DNA of the CDR3 is TGTGCCAGCAGCCGGACAGGCTTCAATCAGCCCCAGCATTTT.

CDR3: CASSAMVLPYEQYF. DNA for the CDR3: TGTGCCAGCAGTGCTATGGTTTTGCCCTACGAGCAGTACTTC. The chain has TRBV28 and TRBJ2-7; no firm D call. From germline, CDR1 is MDHEN and CDR2 SYDVKM. The CDR3 totals 14 residues. With 5 bases removed from V and 2 bases from J, the gap between germline ends came to 13 bases. The full variable domain, in which reference TRBV28 and TRBJ2-7 provide the parts outside the CDR3, is DVKVTQSSRYLVKRTGEKVFLECVQDMDHENMFWYRQDPGLGLRLIYFSYDVKMKEKGDIPEGYSVSREKKERFSLILESASTNQTSMYLCASSAMVLPYEQYFGPGTRLTVT.

The gene calls are TRBV6-5 and TRBJ1-1, with D unclear. CDR3 length equals 14 residues. The germline CDR1 and CDR2 sequences are MNHEY and SVGAGI. Trimming shortened V by 6 bases and J by 8 bases, and 19 bases separated the two germline ends. The chain's CDR3 is CASRYPVEGGEAFF. DNA for the CDR3: TGTGCCAGCAGGTACCCCGTTGAGGGCGGGGAAGCTTTCTTT.

The V and J genes are TRBV11-3 and TRBJ2-5; no definite D call. CDR1 is SGHNT, CDR2 YENEEA, per germline. Between the trimmed V and J ends, which lost 6 bases and 0 bases, there was a span of 5 bases. This CDR3 comprises 12 residues. This CDR3 is CASSQNQETQYF. CDR3 DNA sequence: TGTGCCAGCAGTCAGAACCAAGAGACCCAGTACTTC. Together with reference TRBV11-3 and TRBJ2-5, the CDR3 gives the full variable domain: EAGVVQSPRYKIIEKKQPVAFWCNPISGHNTLYWYLQNLGQGPELLIRYENEEAVDDSQLPKDRFSAERLKGVDSTLKIQPAELGDSAVYLCASSQNQETQYFGPGTRLLVL.

This chain connects TRBV7-7 to TRBJ2-5; TRBD1 aligns across 9 bases. The length of the CDR3 is 16 residues. Germline loops: CDR1 SSHAT, CDR2 FNYEAQ (reference sequence). V shed 2 bases, J shed 4 bases, and the junction held 8 bases outside the gene matches. This CDR3 is CASSLSGQGKRETQYF. DNA of the CDR3: TGTGCCAGCAGCTTAAGTGGACAGGGGAAACGAGAGACCCAGTACTTC.

The chain uses TRBV5-8 and TRBJ2-3; unclear D gene. V lost 7 bases and J 7 bases, leaving 16 bases between the germline ends. The CDR3 has 13 residues. CDR1 is SGHTS, CDR2 YDEGEE, per germline. The CDR3 here is CASDGFVINTQYF. The CDR3 DNA is TGTGCCAGCGACGGTTTTGTCATAAATACGCAGTATTTT.

This clone has a handful of counts. The chain carries TRBV6-5 and TRBJ2-1; TRBD2 matches 9 bases. Germline trimming cut 0 bases from V and 11 bases from J; bases unmatched to any gene: 8. CDR1 is MNHEY and CDR2 is SVGAGI in the germline V gene. The CDR3 sequence is 15 residues long. The DNA of the CDR3 is TGTGCCAGCAGTTACTCTAGCGGGAGCATTAGAAAGCAGTTCTTC. Translation: CASSYSSGSIRKQFF.

The rearrangement uses TRBV5-6 and TRBJ2-7; 8 nucleotides agree with TRBD2. CDR1 is SGHDT, CDR2 YYEEEE, per germline. V lost 6 bases and J lost 0; bases outside the gene matches: 2. The CDR3 is 13 residues long. CDR3 bases: TGTGCCAGCAAGGGGACTAGCTCCTACGAGCAGTACTTC. Protein: CASKGTSSYEQYF.

The chain is built from TRBV7-2 and TRBJ2-2; TRBD2 agrees at 10 bases. V was pared by 4 bases and J by 1 base, with 6 bases of the junction left unmatched. This CDR3 has 17 residues. CDR1 and CDR2 from the germline V gene are SGHTA and FQGNSA. The CDR3 region has the DNA TGTGCCAGCAGCTCGCGAAGACTAGCGGGGAACACCGGGGAGCTGTTTTTT. Its translation is CASSSRRLAGNTGELFF.

The genes are TRBV6-1 and TRBJ2-1; 9 bases line up with TRBD1. V lost 5 bases to trimming and J lost 5 bases; unmatched junction nucleotides: 4. The germline CDR1 and CDR2 sequences are MNHNS and SASEGT. This CDR3 has 14 amino acids. CDR3 in amino acids: CASSPWTGDNEQFF. For the CDR3, the DNA is TGTGCCAGCAGTCCGTGGACAGGGGACAATGAGCAGTTCTTC.

In its sample, this clone was seen once. This chain joins TRBV2 and TRBJ2-5, with TRBD2 identical over 10 bases. The germline V gene has CDR1 SNHLY and CDR2 FYNNEI. The trim removed 0 bases at V and 3 bases at J, leaving 7 bases unmatched. This CDR3 has 17 residues. The CDR3 loop reads CASSEALVLAGEETQYF. CDR3 in DNA: TGTGCCAGCAGTGAAGCGCTAGTCCTAGCGGGGGAAGAGACCCAGTACTTC.

J is TRBJ2-7 and V is TRBV18, with 7 bases that match TRBD1. This CDR3 is 17 amino acids long. Germline-derived CDR1 and CDR2 are KGHSH and LQKENI. The V and J ends lost 0 bases and 0 bases, in that order; junction bases with no gene match: 8. The CDR3 protein is CASSPPQGGESSYEQYF. The CDR3 DNA sequence: TGTGCCAGCTCACCACCCCAAGGGGGCGAGAGCTCCTACGAGCAGTACTTC.

A note on this clone: The same CDR3 also results from other DNA sequences found in this sample. The chain joins TRBV4-2 to TRBJ2-5; D may be TRBD1 or TRBD2 (6 bases each). V lost 2 bases to trimming and J lost 1 base, with 17 bases between them. The germline V gene encodes CDR1 LGHNA and CDR2 YNFKEQ. The CDR3 is 17 residues long. The CDR3 spells CASSQKRGASGQETQYF. CDR3 nucleotides: TGTGCCAGCAGCCAAAAGAGGGGGGCTAGTGGCCAAGAGACCCAGTACTTC.

In DNA, the CDR3 is TGTGCCAGTAGTATTAGGACAGGGACCGGGGAGCTGTTTTTT. Protein sequence: CASSIRTGTGELFF. The V gene is TRBV19, the J gene TRBJ2-2, with TRBD1 matching 8 bases. CDR1 and CDR2 (germline): LNHDA, SQIVND (reference sequence). Trimming took 3 bases from V and 5 from J; bases not matched to a gene: 2. This CDR3 region has 14 residues.